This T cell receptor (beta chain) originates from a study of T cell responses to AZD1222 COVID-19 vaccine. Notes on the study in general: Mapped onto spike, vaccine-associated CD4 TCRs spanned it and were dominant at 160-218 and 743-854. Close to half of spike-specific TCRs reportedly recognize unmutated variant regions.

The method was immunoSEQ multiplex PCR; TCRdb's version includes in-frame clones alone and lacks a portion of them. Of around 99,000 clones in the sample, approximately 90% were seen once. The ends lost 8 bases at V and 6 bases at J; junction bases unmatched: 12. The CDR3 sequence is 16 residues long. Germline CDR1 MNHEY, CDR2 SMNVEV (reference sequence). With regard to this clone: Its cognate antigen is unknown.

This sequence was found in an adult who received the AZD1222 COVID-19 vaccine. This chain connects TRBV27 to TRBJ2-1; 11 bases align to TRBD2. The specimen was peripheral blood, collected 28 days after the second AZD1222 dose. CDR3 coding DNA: TGTGCCAGCTCCGAGGTAGCGGGAGGGCCTTTCAATGAGCAGTTCTTC. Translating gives CASSEVAGGPFNEQFF.